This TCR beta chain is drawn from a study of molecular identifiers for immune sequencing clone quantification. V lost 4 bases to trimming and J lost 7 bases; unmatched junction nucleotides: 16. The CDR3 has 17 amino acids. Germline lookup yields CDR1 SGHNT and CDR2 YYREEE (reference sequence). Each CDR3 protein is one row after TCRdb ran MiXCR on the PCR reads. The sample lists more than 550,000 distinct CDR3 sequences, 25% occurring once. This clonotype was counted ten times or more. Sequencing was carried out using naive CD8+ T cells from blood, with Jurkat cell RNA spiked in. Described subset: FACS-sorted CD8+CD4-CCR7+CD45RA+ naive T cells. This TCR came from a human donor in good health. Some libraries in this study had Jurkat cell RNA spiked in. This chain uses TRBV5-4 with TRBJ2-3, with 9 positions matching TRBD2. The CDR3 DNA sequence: TGTGCCAGCAGCCACTCCGGGACTAGCTGGAGTTGGTATACGCAGTATTTT. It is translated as CASSHSGTSWSWYTQYF.